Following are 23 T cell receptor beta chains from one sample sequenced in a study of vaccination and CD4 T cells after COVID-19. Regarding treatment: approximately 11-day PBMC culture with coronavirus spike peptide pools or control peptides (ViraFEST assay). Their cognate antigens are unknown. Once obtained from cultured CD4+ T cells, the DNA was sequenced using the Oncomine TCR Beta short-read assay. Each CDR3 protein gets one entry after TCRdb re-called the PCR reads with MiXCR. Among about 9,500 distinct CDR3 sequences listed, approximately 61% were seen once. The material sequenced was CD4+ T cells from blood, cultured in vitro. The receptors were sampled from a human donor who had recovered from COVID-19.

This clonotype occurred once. CDR3 region: CASSLGQAGVNEQFF. The CDR3 nucleotides are TGTGCCAGCAGCTTAGGTCAAGCGGGAGTAAATGAGCAGTTCTTC. V and J are TRBV7-2 and TRBJ2-1, with 8 bases fitting TRBD2. V lost 1 base to trimming and J lost 7 bases; unmatched junction nucleotides: 6. Germline CDR1 and CDR2: SGHTA and FQGNSA. This CDR3 spans 15 amino acids.

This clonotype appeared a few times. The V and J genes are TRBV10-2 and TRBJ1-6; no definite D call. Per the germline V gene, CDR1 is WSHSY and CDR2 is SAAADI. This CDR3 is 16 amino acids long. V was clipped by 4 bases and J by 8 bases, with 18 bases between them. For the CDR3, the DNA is TGCGCCAGCAGTGGAATCCCGAAGAGGGCAGATTCACCCCTCCACTTT. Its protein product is CASSGIPKRADSPLHF.

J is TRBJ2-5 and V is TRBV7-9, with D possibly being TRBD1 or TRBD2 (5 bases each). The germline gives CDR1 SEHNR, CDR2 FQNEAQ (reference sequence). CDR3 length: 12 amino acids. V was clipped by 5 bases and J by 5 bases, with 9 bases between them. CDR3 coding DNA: TGTGCCAGCAGCCCTTGGGGGGAGACCCAGTACTTC. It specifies CASSPWGETQYF.

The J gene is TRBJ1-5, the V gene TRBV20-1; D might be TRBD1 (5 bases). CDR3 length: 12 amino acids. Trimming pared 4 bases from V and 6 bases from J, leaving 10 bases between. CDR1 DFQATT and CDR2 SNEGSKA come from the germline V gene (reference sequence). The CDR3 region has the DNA TGCAGTGCTACCCGTGGGGCTCAGCCCCAGCATTTT. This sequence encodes CSATRGAQPQHF.

The CDR3 spells CASSFMARGRGTEAFF. As DNA, the CDR3 is TGTGCCAGCAGCTTTATGGCGCGCGGGAGGGGCACTGAAGCTTTCTTT. J is TRBJ1-1 and V is TRBV11-2; the D gene is possibly TRBD1 (5 bases). Trimming took off 3 bases at V and 4 bases at J, with 18 bases between the two ends. The CDR3 runs to 16 residues. CDR1 is SGHAT and CDR2 is FQNNGV in the germline V gene.

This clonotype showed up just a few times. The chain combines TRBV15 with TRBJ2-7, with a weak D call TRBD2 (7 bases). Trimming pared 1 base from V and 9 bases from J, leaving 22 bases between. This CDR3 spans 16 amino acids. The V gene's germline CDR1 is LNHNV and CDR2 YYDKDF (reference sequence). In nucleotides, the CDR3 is TGTGCCACCAGCAGAGGACCATGGGGAGGGGGAGACAGGCAGTACTTC. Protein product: CATSRGPWGGGDRQYF.

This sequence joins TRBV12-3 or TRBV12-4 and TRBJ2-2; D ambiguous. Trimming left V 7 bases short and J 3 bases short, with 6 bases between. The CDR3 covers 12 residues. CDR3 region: CASILYTGELFF. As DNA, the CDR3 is TGTGCCAGCATCCTTTACACCGGGGAGCTGTTTTTT.

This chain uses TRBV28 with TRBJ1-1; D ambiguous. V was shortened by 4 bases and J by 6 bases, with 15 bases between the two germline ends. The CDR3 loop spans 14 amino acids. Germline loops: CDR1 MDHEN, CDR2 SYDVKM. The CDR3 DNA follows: TGTGCCAGCAGTTCCCGGTGGCCTGGGGCTGAAGCTTTCTTT. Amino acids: CASSSRWPGAEAFF.

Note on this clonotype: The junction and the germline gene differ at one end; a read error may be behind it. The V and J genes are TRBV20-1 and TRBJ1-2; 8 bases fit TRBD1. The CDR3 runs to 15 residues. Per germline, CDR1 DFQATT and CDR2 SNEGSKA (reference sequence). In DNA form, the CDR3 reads TGCAGTGCTAGTATGGGGACAGGTTATAACTATGGCCACACCTTC. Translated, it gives CSASMGTGYNYGHTF.

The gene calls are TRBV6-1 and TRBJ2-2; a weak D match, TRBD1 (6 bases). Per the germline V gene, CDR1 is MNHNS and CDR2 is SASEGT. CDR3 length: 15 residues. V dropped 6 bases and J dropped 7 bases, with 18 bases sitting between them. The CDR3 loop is CASRGPQGSRGELFF. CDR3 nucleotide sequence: TGTGCCAGCAGGGGTCCCCAGGGGTCTCGCGGGGAGCTGTTTTTT.

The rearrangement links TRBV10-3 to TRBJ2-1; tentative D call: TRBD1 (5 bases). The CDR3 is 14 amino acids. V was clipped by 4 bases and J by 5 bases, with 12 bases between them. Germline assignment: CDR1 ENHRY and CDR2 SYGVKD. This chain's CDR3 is CAISADTGNNEQFF. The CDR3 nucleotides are TGTGCCATCAGTGCGGACACTGGTAACAATGAGCAGTTCTTC.

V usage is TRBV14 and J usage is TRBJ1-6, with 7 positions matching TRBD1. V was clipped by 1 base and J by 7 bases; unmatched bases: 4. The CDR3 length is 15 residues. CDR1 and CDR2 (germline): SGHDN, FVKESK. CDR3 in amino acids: CASSQGMGQNSPLHF. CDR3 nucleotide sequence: TGTGCCAGCAGCCAAGGGATGGGACAGAATTCACCCCTCCACTTT.

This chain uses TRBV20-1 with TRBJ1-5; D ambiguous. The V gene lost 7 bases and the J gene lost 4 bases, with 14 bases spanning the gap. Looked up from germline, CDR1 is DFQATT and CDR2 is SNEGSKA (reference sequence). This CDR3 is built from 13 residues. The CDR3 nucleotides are TGCAGTGGTATCATCGGGATTAATCAGCCCCAGCATTTT. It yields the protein CSGIIGINQPQHF.

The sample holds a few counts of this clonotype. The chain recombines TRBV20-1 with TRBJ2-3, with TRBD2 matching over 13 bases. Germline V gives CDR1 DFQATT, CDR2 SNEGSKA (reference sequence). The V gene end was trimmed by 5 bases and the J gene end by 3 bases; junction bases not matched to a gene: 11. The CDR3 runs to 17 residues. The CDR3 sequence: CSARLAGGPLLTDTQYF. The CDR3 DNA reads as TGCAGTGCTCGACTAGCGGGAGGCCCTCTTCTTACAGATACGCAGTATTTT.

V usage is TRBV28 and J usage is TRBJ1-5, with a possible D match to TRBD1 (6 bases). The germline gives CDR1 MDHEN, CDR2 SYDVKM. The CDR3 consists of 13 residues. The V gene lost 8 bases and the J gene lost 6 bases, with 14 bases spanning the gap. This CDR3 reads CASSGAGVQPQHF. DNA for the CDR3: TGTGCCAGCTCGGGGGCAGGGGTTCAGCCCCAGCATTTT.

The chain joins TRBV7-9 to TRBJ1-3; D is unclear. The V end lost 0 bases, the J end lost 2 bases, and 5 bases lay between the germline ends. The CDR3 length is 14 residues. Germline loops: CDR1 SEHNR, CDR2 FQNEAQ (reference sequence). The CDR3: CASSLAFAGNTIYF. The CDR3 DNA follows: TGTGCCAGCAGCTTAGCGTTCGCTGGAAACACCATATATTTT.

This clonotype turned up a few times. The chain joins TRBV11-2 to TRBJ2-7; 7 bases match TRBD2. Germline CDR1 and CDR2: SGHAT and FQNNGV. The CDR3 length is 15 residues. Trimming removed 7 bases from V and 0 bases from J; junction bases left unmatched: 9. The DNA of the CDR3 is TGTGCCAGCACCACGAGCTGGACTAGCTCCTACGAGCAGTACTTC. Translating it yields CASTTSWTSSYEQYF.

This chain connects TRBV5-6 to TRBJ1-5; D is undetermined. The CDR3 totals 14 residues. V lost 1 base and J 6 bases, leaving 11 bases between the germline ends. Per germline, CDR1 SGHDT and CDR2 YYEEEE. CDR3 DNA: TGTGCCAGCAGCTTGTCCGGAAAGGCTCAGCCCCAGCATTTT. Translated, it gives CASSLSGKAQPQHF.

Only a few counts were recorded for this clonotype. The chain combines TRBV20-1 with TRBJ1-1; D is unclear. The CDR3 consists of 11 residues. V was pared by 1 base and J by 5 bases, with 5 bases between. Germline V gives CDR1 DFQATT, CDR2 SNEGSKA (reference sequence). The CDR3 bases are TGCAGTGCTAGAGCTGGGACTGAAGCTTTCTTT. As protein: CSARAGTEAFF.

This CDR3 reads CASTGRGSGANVLTF. CDR3 nucleotides: TGTGCCAGCACTGGTAGGGGCTCTGGGGCCAACGTCCTGACTTTC. The rearrangement joins TRBV6-2 or TRBV6-3 to TRBJ2-6, with a possible D match to TRBD1 (5 bases). Per germline, CDR1 MNHEY and CDR2 SVGEGT. This CDR3 has 15 amino acids. Trimming shortened V by 7 bases and J by 0 bases, and 10 bases separated the two germline ends.

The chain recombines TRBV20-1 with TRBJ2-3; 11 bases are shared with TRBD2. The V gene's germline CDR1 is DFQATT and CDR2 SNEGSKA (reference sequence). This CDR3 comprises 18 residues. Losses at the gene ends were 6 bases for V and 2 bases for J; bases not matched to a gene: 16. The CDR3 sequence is CSAPGLAGSPTDTDTQYF. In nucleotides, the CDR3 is TGCAGTGCCCCCGGACTAGCGGGCTCCCCAACAGACACAGATACGCAGTATTTT.

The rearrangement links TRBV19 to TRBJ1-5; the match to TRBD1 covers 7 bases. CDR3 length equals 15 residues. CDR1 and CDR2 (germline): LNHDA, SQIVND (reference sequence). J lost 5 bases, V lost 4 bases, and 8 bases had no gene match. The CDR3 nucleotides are TGTGCCAGTAGTAGCCATAGGGACAGCGATCAGCCCCAGCATTTT. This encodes CASSSHRDSDQPQHF.

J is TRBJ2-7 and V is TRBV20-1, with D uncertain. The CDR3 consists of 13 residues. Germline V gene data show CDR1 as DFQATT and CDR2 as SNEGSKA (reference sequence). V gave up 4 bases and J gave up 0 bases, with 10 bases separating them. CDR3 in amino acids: CSATLELSYEQYF. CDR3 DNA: TGCAGTGCTACTCTGGAACTCTCCTACGAGCAGTACTTC.